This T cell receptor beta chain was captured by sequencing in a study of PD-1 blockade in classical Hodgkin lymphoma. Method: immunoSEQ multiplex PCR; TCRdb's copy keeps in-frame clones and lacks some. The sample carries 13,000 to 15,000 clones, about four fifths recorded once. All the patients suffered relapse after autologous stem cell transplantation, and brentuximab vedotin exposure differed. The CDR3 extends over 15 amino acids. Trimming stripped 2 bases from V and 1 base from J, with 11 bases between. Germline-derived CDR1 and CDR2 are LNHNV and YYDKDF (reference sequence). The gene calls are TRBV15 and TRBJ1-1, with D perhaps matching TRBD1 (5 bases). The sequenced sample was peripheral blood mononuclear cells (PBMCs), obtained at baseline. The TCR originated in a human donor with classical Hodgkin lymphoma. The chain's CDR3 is CATSRRKGKNTEAFF. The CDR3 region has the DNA TGTGCCACCAGCAGAAGAAAGGGGAAGAACACTGAAGCTTTCTTT.